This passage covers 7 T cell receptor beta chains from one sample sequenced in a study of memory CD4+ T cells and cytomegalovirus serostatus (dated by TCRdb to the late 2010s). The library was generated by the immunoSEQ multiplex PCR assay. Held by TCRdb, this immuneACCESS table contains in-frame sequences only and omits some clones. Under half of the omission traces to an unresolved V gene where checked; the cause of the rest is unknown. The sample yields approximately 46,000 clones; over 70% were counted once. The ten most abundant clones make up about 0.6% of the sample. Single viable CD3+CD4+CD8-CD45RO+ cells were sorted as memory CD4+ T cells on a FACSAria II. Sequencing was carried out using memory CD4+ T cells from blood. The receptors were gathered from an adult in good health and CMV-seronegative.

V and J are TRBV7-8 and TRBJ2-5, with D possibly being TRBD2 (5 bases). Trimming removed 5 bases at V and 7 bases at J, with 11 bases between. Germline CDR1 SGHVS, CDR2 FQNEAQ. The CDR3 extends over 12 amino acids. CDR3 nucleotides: TGTGCCAGCAGCATTTCCGAGGGGACCCAGTACTTC. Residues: CASSISEGTQYF.

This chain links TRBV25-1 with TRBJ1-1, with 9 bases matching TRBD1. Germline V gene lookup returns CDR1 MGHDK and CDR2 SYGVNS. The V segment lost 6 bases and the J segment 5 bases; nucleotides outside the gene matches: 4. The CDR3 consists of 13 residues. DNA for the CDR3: TGTGCCAGCAGCGGGACAGGGAAGACTGAAGCTTTCTTT. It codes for CASSGTGKTEAFF. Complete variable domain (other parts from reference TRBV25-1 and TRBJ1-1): EADIYQTPRYLVIGTGKKITLECSQTMGHDKMYWYQQDPGMELHLIHYSYGVNSTEKGDLSSESTVSRIRTEHFPLTLESARPSHTSQYLCASSGTGKTEAFFGQGTRLTVV.

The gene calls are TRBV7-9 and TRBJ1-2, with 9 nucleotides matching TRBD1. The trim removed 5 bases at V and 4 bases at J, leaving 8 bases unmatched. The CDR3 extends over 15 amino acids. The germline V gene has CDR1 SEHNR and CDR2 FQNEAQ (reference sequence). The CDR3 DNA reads TGTGCCAGCAGCAGCCGGACAGGGGATATCTATGGCTACACCTTC. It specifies CASSSRTGDIYGYTF.

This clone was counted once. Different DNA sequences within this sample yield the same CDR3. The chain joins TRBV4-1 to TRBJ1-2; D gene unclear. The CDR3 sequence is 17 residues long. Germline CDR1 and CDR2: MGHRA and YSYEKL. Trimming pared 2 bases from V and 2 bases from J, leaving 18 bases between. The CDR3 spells CASSQPMTGMRNYGYTF. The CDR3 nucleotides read TGCGCCAGCAGCCAACCGATGACGGGGATGCGCAACTATGGCTACACCTTC.

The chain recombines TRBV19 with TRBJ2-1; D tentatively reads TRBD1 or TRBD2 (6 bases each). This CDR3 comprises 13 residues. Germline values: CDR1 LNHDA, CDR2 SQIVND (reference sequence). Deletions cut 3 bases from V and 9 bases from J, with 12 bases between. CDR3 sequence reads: CASSIKGGGEQFF. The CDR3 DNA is TGTGCCAGTAGTATTAAGGGGGGAGGTGAGCAGTTCTTC.

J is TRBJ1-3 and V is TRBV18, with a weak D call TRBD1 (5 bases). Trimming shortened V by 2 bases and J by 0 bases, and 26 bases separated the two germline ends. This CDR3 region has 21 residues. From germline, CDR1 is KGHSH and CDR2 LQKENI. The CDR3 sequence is CASSPVGPGSGYNPSGNTIYF. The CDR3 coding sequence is TGTGCCAGCTCACCAGTTGGCCCAGGGTCTGGTTACAATCCCTCTGGAAACACCATATATTTT. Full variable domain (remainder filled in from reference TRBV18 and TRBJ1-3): NAGVMQNPRHLVRRRGQEARLRCSPMKGHSHVYWYRQLPEEGLKFMVYLQKENIIDESGMPKERFSAEFPKEGPSILRIQQVVRGDSAAYFCASSPVGPGSGYNPSGNTIYFGEGSWLTVV.

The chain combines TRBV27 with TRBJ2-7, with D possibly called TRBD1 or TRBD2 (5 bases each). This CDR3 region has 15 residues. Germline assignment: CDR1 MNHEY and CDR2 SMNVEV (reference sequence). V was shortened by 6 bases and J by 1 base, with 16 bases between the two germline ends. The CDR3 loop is CASSPEGTFSYEQYF. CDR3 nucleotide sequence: TGTGCCAGCAGCCCAGAGGGGACGTTTTCCTACGAGCAGTACTTC.